One and the same sample provided the 14 T cell receptor beta chains below, sequenced in a study of cytomegalovirus exposure and HLA in healthy donors. PCR involved 60 Vbeta and 13 Jbeta primers. Generated by immunoSEQ multiplex PCR, the TCRdb table keeps only in-frame clones and is missing some. The table records approximately 120,000 clones, approximately 80% of them present only once. The sample taken for sequencing was PBMCs. Every receptor here comes from a man aged 50 to 60 in good health and CMV-seronegative.

This clone was found a few times. The CDR3 DNA follows: TGTGCCAGCAGTTACACAGGGGCGGGAAACACCATATATTTT. Its translation: CASSYTGAGNTIYF. V usage is TRBV6-5 and J usage is TRBJ1-3; the match to TRBD1 covers 7 bases. The CDR3 runs to 14 residues. Germline V CDR1 and CDR2: MNHEY, SVGAGI. After removal of 2 bases from V and 4 bases from J, the junction contained 2 bases not matched to a gene.

CDR3 nucleotides: TGCGCCAGCAGCCAAGCCAGGGAGAACACTGAAGCTTTCTTT. Translation gives CASSQARENTEAFF. The V gene is TRBV4-3, the J gene TRBJ1-1, with D possibly matching TRBD1 (5 bases). V lost 1 base, J lost 1 base, and 7 bases lay in between. Per the germline V gene, CDR1 is LGHNA and CDR2 is YSLEER. The CDR3 runs to 14 residues.

The rearrangement links TRBV28 to TRBJ2-3; D possibly corresponds to TRBD2 (6 bases). CDR1 is MDHEN, CDR2 SYDVKM, per germline. V lost 3 bases, J lost 3 bases, and 10 bases lay in between. This CDR3 has 14 residues. The CDR3: CASSLNGRTDTQYF. The CDR3 DNA reads as TGTGCCAGCAGTTTGAACGGGAGAACAGATACGCAGTATTTT. The variable domain in full, with the rest retrieved from reference TRBV28 and TRBJ2-3, is DVKVTQSSRYLVKRTGEKVFLECVQDMDHENMFWYRQDPGLGLRLIYFSYDVKMKEKGDIPEGYSVSREKKERFSLILESASTNQTSMYLCASSLNGRTDTQYFGPGTRLTVL.

In this sample, this clone turned up once. The genes are TRBV5-5 and TRBJ2-5, with D perhaps TRBD2 (6 bases). CDR1 and CDR2 (germline): SGHKS, YYEKEE (reference sequence). Trimming stripped 3 bases from V and 5 bases from J, with 14 bases between. The CDR3 totals 14 residues. The CDR3 here is CASSSSGGRETQYF. In nucleotides, the CDR3 is TGTGCCAGCAGCTCCTCCGGTGGGAGGGAGACCCAGTACTTC.

This clone was observed once. The CDR3 DNA follows: TGTGCCTGGAGTCTGTGGTCCGGGACTAGCGGGAGGGAACCCACAGATACGCAGTATTTT. Protein product: CAWSLWSGTSGREPTDTQYF. The chain employs TRBV30 and TRBJ2-3; TRBD2 aligns across 16 bases. J lost 2 bases, V lost 2 bases, and 13 bases had no gene match. The CDR3 sequence is 20 residues long. The germline V gene has CDR1 GTSNPN and CDR2 SVGIG (reference sequence).

The V call is TRBV7-9, the J call TRBJ1-5; 10 nucleotides line up with TRBD1. The CDR3 is 14 amino acids. Germline V gene lookup returns CDR1 SEHNR and CDR2 FQNEAQ (reference sequence). Trimming took 5 bases from V and 8 from J; bases not matched to a gene: 6. DNA of the CDR3: TGTGCCAGCAGCCAATCGGACAGGGGGAAGCCCCAGCATTTT. Translating gives CASSQSDRGKPQHF.

The CDR3 DNA is TGTGCCAGCAGTCACGCCAGGGGAAGCACTGAAGCTTTCTTT. The encoded protein is CASSHARGSTEAFF. The chain links TRBV27 to TRBJ1-1; D perhaps matches TRBD1 (6 bases). There are 14 residues in the CDR3. V was clipped by 5 bases and J by 4 bases, with 14 bases between them. Per germline, CDR1 MNHEY and CDR2 SMNVEV (reference sequence).

The genes are TRBV5-1 and TRBJ2-1; D not resolved. Germline V gene sequence: CDR1 SGHRS, CDR2 YFSETQ. This CDR3 region has 14 residues. Trimming pared 0 bases from V and 4 bases from J, leaving 8 bases between. CDR3 region: CASSLGEAYNEQFF. The CDR3, as DNA: TGCGCCAGCAGCTTGGGAGAGGCTTACAATGAGCAGTTCTTC.

V usage is TRBV7-9 and J usage is TRBJ1-3, with D possibly matching TRBD1 (5 bases). CDR3 length: 15 amino acids. The germline CDR1 and CDR2 sequences are SEHNR and FQNEAQ (reference sequence). Between the trimmed V and J ends, which lost 5 bases and 5 bases, there was a span of 16 bases. DNA of the CDR3: TGTGCCAGCAGCCCTCGGGTCCAGGGAAGAAACACCATATATTTT. Translation: CASSPRVQGRNTIYF.

This clone has a handful of counts. V usage is TRBV5-8 and J usage is TRBJ1-4; D remains ambiguous. In germline, CDR1 is SGHTS, CDR2 YDEGEE. Trimming cost V 0 bases and J 7 bases, with 10 bases left between them. CDR3 length equals 14 residues. The CDR3 sequence: CASSLVTGGEKLFF. DNA of the CDR3: TGTGCCAGCAGCTTGGTGACCGGCGGTGAAAAACTGTTTTTT.

J is TRBJ1-2 and V is TRBV2, with D maybe TRBD1 (6 bases). Germline V CDR1 and CDR2: SNHLY, FYNNEI. The CDR3 is 18 amino acids. V shed 4 bases and J shed 3 bases, with 24 bases lying between them. The DNA of the CDR3 is TGTGCCAGCAGTGTTAGTTCACAGGGACCCGCACTGGACTATGGCTACACCTTC. Translating it yields CASSVSSQGPALDYGYTF.

The CDR3 reads CASSLSSGRSYNEQFF. The CDR3 nucleotides read TGTGCCAGCAGTTTATCGTCAGGGCGCTCCTACAATGAGCAGTTCTTC. The V call is TRBV28, the J call TRBJ2-1, with D maybe TRBD1 (5 bases). The CDR3 sequence is 16 residues long. The V gene's germline CDR1 is MDHEN and CDR2 SYDVKM. Trimming removed 1 base from V and 0 bases from J, with 10 bases in between.

The chain links TRBV14 to TRBJ2-2; 8 bases align to TRBD2. The CDR3 is 19 amino acids. The V gene's germline CDR1 is SGHDN and CDR2 FVKESK. V trimming: 0 bases; J trimming: 1 base; junction bases outside the gene matches: 10. The CDR3 nucleotides read TGTGCCAGCAGCCAAGATCGGGGGGGGCGGAACCTGAACACCGGGGAGCTGTTTTTT. This gives the protein CASSQDRGGRNLNTGELFF.

V is TRBV6-6 and J is TRBJ2-7; 7 bases line up with TRBD1. The CDR3 runs to 14 residues. V dropped 7 bases and J dropped 5; count of bases not matched to a gene: 11. In germline, CDR1 is MNHNY, CDR2 SVGAGI (reference sequence). CDR3 loop: CASTPQGVSNEQYF. In DNA form, the CDR3 reads TGTGCCAGCACTCCGCAGGGGGTATCCAACGAGCAGTACTTC.